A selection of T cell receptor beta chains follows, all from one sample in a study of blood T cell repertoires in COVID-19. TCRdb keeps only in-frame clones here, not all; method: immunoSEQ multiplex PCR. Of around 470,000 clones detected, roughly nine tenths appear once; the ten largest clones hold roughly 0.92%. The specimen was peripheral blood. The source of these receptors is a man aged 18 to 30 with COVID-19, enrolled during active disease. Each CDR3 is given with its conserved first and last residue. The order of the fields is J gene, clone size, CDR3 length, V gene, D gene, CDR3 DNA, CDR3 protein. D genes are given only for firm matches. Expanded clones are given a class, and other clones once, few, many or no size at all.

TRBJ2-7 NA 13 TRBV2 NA TGTGCCAGCACCCGGACAGACCCCTACGAGCAGTACTTC CASTRTDPYEQYF
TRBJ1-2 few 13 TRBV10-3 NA TGTGCCATCAGTGAGTCGGCGGGATATGGCTACACCTTC CAISESAGYGYTF
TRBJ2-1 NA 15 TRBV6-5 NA TGTGCCAGCAGACCAGAGACTAGCTCCTACAATGAGCAGTTCTTC CASRPETSSYNEQFF
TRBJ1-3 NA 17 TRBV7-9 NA TGTGCCAGCAGCCCGACGGATGGGGGCTGGGTTGGAAACACCATATATTTT CASSPTDGGWVGNTIYF
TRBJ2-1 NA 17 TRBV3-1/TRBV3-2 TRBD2 TGTGCCAGCAGCCAAGGGCCCCTAGCGGGAGCGTCCAATGAGCAGTTCTTC CASSQGPLAGASNEQFF
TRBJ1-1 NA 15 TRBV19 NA TGTGCCAGTAGTATAAGGTCCGGGGCGATCGGGGGAGCTTTCTTT CASSIRSGAIGGAFF
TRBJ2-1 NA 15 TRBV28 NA TGTGCCAGCAGTCCAGACCAAAACAGGGTCGCGAAACAGTTCTTC CASSPDQNRVAKQFF
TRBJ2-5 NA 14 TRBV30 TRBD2 TGTGCCTGGAGCACAGCGGGAGTTCCTTGGACCCAGTACTTC CAWSTAGVPWTQYF
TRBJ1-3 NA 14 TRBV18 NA TGTGCCAGCTCACCAGGAGGTGATGGAAACACCATATATTTT CASSPGGDGNTIYF
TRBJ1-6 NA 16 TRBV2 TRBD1 TGTGCCAGCAGATTGGACAGGGCCCCCTATAATTCACCCCTCCACTTT CASRLDRAPYNSPLHF
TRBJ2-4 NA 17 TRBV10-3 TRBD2 TGTGCCATCAGTGTAACTAGCGGGAGAGGGAACAAAAACATTCAGTACTTC CAISVTSGRGNKNIQYF
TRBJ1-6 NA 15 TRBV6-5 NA TGTGCCAGCAGTTACTCTAGGACAGACGATTCACCCCTCCACTTT CASSYSRTDDSPLHF
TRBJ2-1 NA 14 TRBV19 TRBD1 TGTGCCAGTAGTATAGCAAGGACAGGGGGTGAGCAGTTCTTC CASSIARTGGEQFF
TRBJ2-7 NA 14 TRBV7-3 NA TGTGCCAGCAGCCAAACTCCGGTATCCTACGAGCAGTACTTC CASSQTPVSYEQYF
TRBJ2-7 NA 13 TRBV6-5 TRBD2 TGTGCCAGCAGGGGGACTAGGTTGGGAGAGCAGTACTTC CASRGTRLGEQYF
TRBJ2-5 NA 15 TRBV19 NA TGTGCCAGTAGTCCAGGGTGGCCGAATCAAGAGACCCAGTACTTC CASSPGWPNQETQYF
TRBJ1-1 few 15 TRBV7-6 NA TGTGCCAGCAGCTCAGCGGCCACAGTGAACACTGAAGCTTTCTTT CASSSAATVNTEAFF
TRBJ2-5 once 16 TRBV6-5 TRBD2 TGTGCCAGCAGTTACGGGGGTAGCGGGGTCCCAGAGACCCAGTACTTC CASSYGGSGVPETQYF
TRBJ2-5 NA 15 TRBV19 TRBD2 TGTGCCAGTAGTCTGTGGACTAGCGGCCAAGAGACCCAGTACTTC CASSLWTSGQETQYF
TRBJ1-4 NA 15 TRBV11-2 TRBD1 TGTGCCAGCAGCCGTGGGGGACAGGGGGAAGAAAAACTGTTTTTT CASSRGGQGEEKLFF
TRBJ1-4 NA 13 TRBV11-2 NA TGTGCCAGCAGCTTACACAGGGAGGAAAAACTGTTTTTT CASSLHREEKLFF
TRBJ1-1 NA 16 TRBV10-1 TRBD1 TGCGCCAGCAGTACCTTACAGGGGGCGATGAACACTGAAGCTTTCTTT CASSTLQGAMNTEAFF
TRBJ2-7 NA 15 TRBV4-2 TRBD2 TGTGCCAGCAGCCATACTAGCGGGAGCTCTTACGAGCAGTACTTC CASSHTSGSSYEQYF
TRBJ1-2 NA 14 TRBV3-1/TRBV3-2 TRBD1 TGTGCCAGCAGCCGACAGGGGGCGAACTATGGCTACACCTTC CASSRQGANYGYTF
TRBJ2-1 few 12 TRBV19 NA TGTGCCAGTAGTATAGGGGCCAATGAGCAGTTCTTC CASSIGANEQFF
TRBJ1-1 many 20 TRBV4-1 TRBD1 TGCGCCAGCAGCCAAGCCGGGACAGGGAGAATCGGCGGAAGTGGCACTGAAGCTTTCTTT CASSQAGTGRIGGSGTEAFF
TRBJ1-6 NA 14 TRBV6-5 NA TGTGCCAGCAGTTACCGGGACTCCAATTCACCCCTCCACTTT CASSYRDSNSPLHF
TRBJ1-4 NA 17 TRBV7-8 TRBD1 TGTGCCAGCAGCCCCGGACAGGGGCGGTTGACTAATGAAAAACTGTTTTTT CASSPGQGRLTNEKLFF
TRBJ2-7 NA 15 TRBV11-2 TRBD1 TGTGCCAGCAGTCACAGGGACAGGGGTCGCTACGAGCAGTACTTC CASSHRDRGRYEQYF
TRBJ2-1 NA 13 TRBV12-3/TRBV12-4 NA TGTGCCAGCAGTTTAGGCAACAGTGCTGAGCAGTTCTTC CASSLGNSAEQFF
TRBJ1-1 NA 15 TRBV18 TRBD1 TGTGCCAGCTCACCACGACAGGGAGGGAACACTGAAGCTTTCTTT CASSPRQGGNTEAFF
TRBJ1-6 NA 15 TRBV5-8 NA TGTGCCAGCGCGCGAGCAGGGGTTTATAATTCACCCCTCCACTTT CASARAGVYNSPLHF
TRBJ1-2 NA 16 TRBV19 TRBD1 TGTGCCAGTAGTTCCCTCTGGGGACAGGGTCCCTATGGCTACACCTTC CASSSLWGQGPYGYTF
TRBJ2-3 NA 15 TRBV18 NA TGTGCCAGCTCACCACAGATAGGGGAACCGGATACGCAGTATTTT CASSPQIGEPDTQYF
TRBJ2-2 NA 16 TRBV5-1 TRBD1 TGCGCCAGCAGCTTCCCGGGACAGGGGTTGGCCGGGGAGCTGTTTTTT CASSFPGQGLAGELFF
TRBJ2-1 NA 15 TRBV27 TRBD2 TGTGCCAGCAGTATGACTAGCGGGACCTACAATGAGCAGTTCTTC CASSMTSGTYNEQFF
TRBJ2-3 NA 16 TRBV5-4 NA TGTGCCAGCAGCAGCCGGGGGGCCCTCGGGCATGATACGCAGTATTTT CASSSRGALGHDTQYF
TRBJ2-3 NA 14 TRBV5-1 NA TGCGCCAGCAGCCCGGACACTTACACAGATACGCAGTATTTT CASSPDTYTDTQYF
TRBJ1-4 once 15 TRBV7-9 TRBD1 TGTGCCAGCAGGGACACCGGGACAGGGGATGAAAAACTGTTTTTT CASRDTGTGDEKLFF
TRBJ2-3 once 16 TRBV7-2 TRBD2 TGTGCCAGCAGCGCCCTGACTAGCTGGGGGGCAGATACGCAGTATTTT CASSALTSWGADTQYF
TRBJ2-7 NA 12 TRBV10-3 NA TGTGCCATCAGTGAGAACACCTACGAGCAGTACTTC CAISENTYEQYF
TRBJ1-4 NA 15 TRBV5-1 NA TGCGCCAGCAGCTTGCGCGAGGGGAGGGGTGAAAAACTGTTTTTT CASSLREGRGEKLFF
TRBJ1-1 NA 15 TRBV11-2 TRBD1 TGTGCCAGCAGCTCGATACAGGGGATGAACACTGAAGCTTTCTTT CASSSIQGMNTEAFF
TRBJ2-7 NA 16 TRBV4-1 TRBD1 TGCGCCAGCAGCCAAGATAGTGGGACAGGGCCTTACGAGCAGTACTTC CASSQDSGTGPYEQYF
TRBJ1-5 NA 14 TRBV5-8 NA TGTGCCAGCAGCTTGGGTGGGCCCGATCAGCCCCAGCATTTT CASSLGGPDQPQHF
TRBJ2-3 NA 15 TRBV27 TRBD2 TGTGCCAGCAGGGTAGCGGGAGGGCCCCCAGATACGCAGTATTTT CASRVAGGPPDTQYF
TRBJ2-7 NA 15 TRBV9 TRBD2 TGTGCCAGCAGCGTAGCGGGACTAGGCGTCGACGAGCAGTACTTC CASSVAGLGVDEQYF
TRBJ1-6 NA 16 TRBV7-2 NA TGTGCCAGCAGCTTAGCCCTGAGCTCCTATAATTCACCCCTCCACTTT CASSLALSSYNSPLHF
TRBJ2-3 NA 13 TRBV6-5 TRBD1 TGTGCCAGCAGTCAGACAGGGTCAGATACGCAGTATTTT CASSQTGSDTQYF
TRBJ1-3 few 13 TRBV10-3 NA TGTGCCATCCAATCGAGCTCTGGAAACACCATATATTTT CAIQSSSGNTIYF
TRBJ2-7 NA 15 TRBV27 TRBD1 TGTGCCAGCAGTTTGCGGGACAGGGGCACCTACGAGCAGTACTTC CASSLRDRGTYEQYF
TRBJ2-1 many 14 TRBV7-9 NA TGTGCCAGCAGCCCACCGAGGGTCGCCGATGAGCAGTTCTTC CASSPPRVADEQFF
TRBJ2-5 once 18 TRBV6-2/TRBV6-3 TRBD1 TGTGCCAGCAGTTATCCGGGACAGGAGACAAGAAGGCGGGAGACCCAGTACTTC CASSYPGQETRRRETQYF
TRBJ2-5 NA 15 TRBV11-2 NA TGTGCCAGCAGCTTAGAGGTGGGCAGCAGGGAGACCCAGTACTTC CASSLEVGSRETQYF
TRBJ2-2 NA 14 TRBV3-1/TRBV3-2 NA TGTGCCAGCAGCCAGCGAACAGGGCGCGGGGAGCTGTTTTTT CASSQRTGRGELFF